Below are 5 T cell receptor beta chains sequenced from a single sample in a study of T cell changes during pregnancy in multiple sclerosis. TCRdb's copy holds only in-frame clones and misses some; the assay was immunoSEQ multiplex PCR. The data show 50,000 to 80,000 clones, roughly 90% seen once. The input for sequencing was peripheral blood, taken in the second trimester of pregnancy. These receptors all stem from a female donor with multiple sclerosis, enrolled in a pregnancy study.

The chain combines TRBV5-6 with TRBJ2-1; D might be TRBD2 (6 bases). The V end lost 3 bases, the J end lost 0 bases, and 10 bases lay between the germline ends. Germline assignment: CDR1 SGHDT and CDR2 YYEEEE. The CDR3 length is 15 residues. The CDR3 here is CASSWGGSSYNEQFF. In DNA form, the CDR3 reads TGTGCCAGCAGCTGGGGAGGTAGCTCCTACAATGAGCAGTTCTTC.

The rearrangement links TRBV19 to TRBJ1-2; 7 bases are a match to TRBD1. This CDR3 spans 12 amino acids. J gave up 4 bases and V 5 bases, and 1 base lay outside the gene matches. The germline V gene has CDR1 LNHDA and CDR2 SQIVND (reference sequence). The CDR3 bases are TGTGCCAGTAGTGGACAGGTCTATGGCTACACCTTC. The encoded protein is CASSGQVYGYTF.

The V and J genes are TRBV5-1 and TRBJ1-2; no definite D call. The V gene's germline CDR1 is SGHRS and CDR2 YFSETQ. The CDR3 extends over 14 amino acids. The V and J ends lost 0 bases and 8 bases respectively, with 14 bases between them. Here the CDR3 reads CASSLDWEIYGYTF. The CDR3 region has the DNA TGCGCCAGCAGCTTGGACTGGGAGATTTACGGCTACACCTTC.

The rearrangement links TRBV4-3 to TRBJ2-1, with TRBD1 matching over 7 bases. Germline lookup yields CDR1 LGHNA and CDR2 YSLEER. CDR3 length: 16 amino acids. Unmatched junction bases numbered 10, after V lost 0 bases and J lost 8 bases. The CDR3 DNA is TGCGCCAGCAGCCAAGAGTCGGCGACAGGGATATATGAGCAGTTCTTC. It encodes CASSQESATGIYEQFF.

The rearrangement links TRBV5-1 to TRBJ2-2, with 10 bases that match TRBD2. Losses at the gene ends were 4 bases for V and 4 bases for J; bases not matched to a gene: 7. Germline V gene data show CDR1 as SGHRS and CDR2 as YFSETQ. CDR3 length: 16 residues. CDR3 in amino acids: CASSLVLAGVTGELFF. The CDR3 nucleotides are TGCGCCAGCAGCCTAGTGCTAGCGGGAGTCACCGGGGAGCTGTTTTTT. Drawing the rest from reference TRBV5-1 and TRBJ2-2, the complete variable domain is KAGVTQTPRYLIKTRGQQVTLSCSPISGHRSVSWYQQTPGQGLQFLFEYFSETQRNKGNFPGRFSGRQFSNSRSEMNVSTLELGDSALYLCASSLVLAGVTGELFFGEGSRLTVL.